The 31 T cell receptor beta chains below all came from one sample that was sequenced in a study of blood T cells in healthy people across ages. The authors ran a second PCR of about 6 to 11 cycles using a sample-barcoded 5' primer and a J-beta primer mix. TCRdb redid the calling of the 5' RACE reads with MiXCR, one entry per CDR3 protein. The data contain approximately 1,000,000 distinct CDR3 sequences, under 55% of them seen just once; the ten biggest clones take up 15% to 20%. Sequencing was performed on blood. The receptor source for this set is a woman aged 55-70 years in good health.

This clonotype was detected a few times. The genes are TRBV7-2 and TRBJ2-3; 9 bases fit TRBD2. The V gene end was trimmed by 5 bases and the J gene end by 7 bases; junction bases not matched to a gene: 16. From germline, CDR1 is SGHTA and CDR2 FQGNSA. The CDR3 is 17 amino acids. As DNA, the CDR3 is TGTGCCAGCAGCCCTCTCCCGACTAGCGGACGGTCAAATACGCAGTATTTT. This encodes CASSPLPTSGRSNTQYF. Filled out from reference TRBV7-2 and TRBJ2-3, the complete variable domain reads GAGVSQSPSNKVTEKGKDVELRCDPISGHTALYWYRQSLGQGLEFLIYFQGNSAPDKSGLPSDRFSAERTGGSVSTLTIQRTQQEDSAVYLCASSPLPTSGRSNTQYFGPGTRLTVL.

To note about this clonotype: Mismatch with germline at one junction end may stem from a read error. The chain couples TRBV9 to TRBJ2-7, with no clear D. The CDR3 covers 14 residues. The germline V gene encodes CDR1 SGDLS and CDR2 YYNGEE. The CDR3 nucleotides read TGTGCCAGCAGCGTAGAAGGCAGGAGCTACGAGCTGTACTTC. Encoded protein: CASSVEGRSYELYF.

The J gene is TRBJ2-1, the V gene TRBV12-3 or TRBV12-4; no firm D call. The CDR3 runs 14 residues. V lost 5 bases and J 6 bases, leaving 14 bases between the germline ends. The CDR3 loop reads CASSRAAVFNEQFF. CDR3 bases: TGTGCCAGCAGTCGGGCCGCCGTATTCAATGAGCAGTTCTTC.

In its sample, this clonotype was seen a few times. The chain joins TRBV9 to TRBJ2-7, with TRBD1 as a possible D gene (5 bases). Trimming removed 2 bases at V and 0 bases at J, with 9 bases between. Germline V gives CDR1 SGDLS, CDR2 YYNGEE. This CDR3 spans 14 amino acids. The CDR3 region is CASSVGPSSYEQYF. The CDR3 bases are TGTGCCAGCAGCGTGGGGCCGAGCTCCTACGAGCAGTACTTC.

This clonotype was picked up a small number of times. For the CDR3, the DNA is TGCGCCAGCAGCACGACAGGGAACCCAACCCACGAGCAGTACTTC. Translating it yields CASSTTGNPTHEQYF. This chain connects TRBV5-1 to TRBJ2-7, with 7 bases that match TRBD1. CDR3 length equals 15 residues. Unmatched junction bases numbered 12, after V lost 4 bases and J lost 5 bases. Germline V gives CDR1 SGHRS, CDR2 YFSETQ.

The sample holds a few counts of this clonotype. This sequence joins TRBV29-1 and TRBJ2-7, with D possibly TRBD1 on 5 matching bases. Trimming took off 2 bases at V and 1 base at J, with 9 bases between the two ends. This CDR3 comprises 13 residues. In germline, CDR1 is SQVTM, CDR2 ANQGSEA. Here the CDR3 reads CSVESGNSYEQYF. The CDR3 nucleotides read TGCAGCGTTGAATCAGGGAATTCCTACGAGCAGTACTTC.

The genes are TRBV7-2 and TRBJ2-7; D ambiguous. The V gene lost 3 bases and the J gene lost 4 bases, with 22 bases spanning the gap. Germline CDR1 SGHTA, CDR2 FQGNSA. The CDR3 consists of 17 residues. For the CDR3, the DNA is TGTGCCAGCAGCTTGCTCAGGCGGACCAAGAGCAGTTACGAGCAGTACTTC. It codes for CASSLLRRTKSSYEQYF.

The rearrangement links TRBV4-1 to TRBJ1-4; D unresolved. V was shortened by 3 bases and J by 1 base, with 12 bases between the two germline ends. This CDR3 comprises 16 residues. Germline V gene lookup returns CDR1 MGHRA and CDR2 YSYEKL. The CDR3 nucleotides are TGCGCCAGCAGCCATTTACCCTCAGTAACTAATGAAAAACTGTTTTTT. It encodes CASSHLPSVTNEKLFF.

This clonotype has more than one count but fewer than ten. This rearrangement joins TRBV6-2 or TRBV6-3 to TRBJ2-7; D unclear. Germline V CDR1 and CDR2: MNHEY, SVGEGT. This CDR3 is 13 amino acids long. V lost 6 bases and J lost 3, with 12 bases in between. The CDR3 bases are TGTGCCAGCAGCCTCCTAGGCCACTACGAGCAGTACTTC. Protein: CASSLLGHYEQYF.

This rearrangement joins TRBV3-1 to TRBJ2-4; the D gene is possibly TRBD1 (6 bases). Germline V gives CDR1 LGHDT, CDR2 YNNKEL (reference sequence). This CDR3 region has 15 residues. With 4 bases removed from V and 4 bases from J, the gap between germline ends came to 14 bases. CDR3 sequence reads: CASSLSGQIKNIQYF. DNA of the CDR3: TGTGCCAGCAGCCTCTCGGGACAAATTAAAAACATTCAGTACTTC.

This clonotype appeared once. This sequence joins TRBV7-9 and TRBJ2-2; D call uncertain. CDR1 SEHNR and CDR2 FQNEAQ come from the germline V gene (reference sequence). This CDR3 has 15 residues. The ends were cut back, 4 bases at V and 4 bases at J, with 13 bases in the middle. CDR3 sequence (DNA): TGTGCCAGCAGCTCAGGAAGTTTAGTCACCGGGGAGCTGTTTTTT. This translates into CASSSGSLVTGELFF.

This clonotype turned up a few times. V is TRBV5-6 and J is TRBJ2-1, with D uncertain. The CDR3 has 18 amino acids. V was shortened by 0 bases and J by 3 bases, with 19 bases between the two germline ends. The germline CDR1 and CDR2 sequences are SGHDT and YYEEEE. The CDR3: CASSLGGGRRLLYNEQFF. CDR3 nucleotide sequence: TGTGCCAGCAGCTTGGGGGGTGGGCGAAGACTCCTCTACAATGAGCAGTTCTTC.

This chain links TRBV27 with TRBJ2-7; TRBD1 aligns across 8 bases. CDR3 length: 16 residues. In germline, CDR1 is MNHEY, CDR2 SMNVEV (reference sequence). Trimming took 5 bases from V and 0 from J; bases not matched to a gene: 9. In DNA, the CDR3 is TGTGCCAGCAGTCGATCGCCGGGACAGGCCTCCTACGAGCAGTACTTC. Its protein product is CASSRSPGQASYEQYF.

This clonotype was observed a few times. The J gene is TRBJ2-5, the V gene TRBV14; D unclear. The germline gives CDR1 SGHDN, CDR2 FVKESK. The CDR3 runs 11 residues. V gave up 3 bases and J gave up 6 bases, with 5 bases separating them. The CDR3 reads CASSQEKTQYF. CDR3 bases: TGTGCCAGCAGCCAGGAAAAGACCCAGTACTTC.

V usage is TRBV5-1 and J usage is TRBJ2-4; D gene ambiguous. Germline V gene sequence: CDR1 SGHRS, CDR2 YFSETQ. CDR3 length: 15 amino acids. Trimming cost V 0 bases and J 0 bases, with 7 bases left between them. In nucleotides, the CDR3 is TGCGCCAGCAGCTTGGCCGCGGTAGCCAAAAACATTCAGTACTTC. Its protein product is CASSLAAVAKNIQYF.

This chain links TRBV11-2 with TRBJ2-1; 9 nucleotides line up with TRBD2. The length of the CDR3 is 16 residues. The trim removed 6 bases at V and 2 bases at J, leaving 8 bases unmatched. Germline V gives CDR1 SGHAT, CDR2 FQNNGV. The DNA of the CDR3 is TGTGCCAGCAGGCGCCCCGGGACTAGCCCCTACAATGAGCAGTTCTTC. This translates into CASRRPGTSPYNEQFF.

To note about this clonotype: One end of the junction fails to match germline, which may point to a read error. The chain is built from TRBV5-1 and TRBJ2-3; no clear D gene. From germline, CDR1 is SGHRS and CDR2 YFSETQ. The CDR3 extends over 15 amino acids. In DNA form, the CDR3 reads TGCGCCAGCAGCTTGGCCGATGGGATCGCAGACACGCAGTATTTT. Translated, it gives CASSLADGIADTQYF.

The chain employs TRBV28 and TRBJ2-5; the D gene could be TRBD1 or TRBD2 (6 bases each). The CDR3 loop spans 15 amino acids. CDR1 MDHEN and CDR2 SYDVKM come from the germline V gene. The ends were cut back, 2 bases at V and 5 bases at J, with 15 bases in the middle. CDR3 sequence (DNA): TGTGCCAGCAGTTTAAGAGAAGAAGGGGGGGAGACCCAGTACTTC. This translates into CASSLREEGGETQYF.

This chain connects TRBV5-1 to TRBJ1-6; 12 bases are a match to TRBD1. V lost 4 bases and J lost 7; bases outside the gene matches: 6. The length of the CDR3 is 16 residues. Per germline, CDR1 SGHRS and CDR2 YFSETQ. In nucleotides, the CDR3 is TGCGCCAGCAGCCTGGGACAGGGGGCGAGGAATTCACCCCTCCACTTT. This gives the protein CASSLGQGARNSPLHF.

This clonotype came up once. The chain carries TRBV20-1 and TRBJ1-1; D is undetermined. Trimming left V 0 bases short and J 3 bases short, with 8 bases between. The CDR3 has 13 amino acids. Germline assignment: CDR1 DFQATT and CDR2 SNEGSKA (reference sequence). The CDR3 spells CSARDLTDTEAFF. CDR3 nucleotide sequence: TGCAGTGCTAGAGATCTGACCGACACTGAAGCTTTCTTT.

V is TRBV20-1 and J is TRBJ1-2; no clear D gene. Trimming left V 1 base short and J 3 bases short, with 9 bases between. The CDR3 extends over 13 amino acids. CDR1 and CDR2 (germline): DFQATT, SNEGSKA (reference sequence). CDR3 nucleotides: TGCAGTGCTAGAGCAGGATGGGACTATGGCTACACCTTC. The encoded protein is CSARAGWDYGYTF.

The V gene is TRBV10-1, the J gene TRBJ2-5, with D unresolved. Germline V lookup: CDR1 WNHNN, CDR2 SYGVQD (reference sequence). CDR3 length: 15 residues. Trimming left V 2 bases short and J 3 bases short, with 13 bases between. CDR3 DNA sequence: TGCGCCAGCAGTGAGGGGCGACGTACTGAAGAGACCCAGTACTTC. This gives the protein CASSEGRRTEETQYF.

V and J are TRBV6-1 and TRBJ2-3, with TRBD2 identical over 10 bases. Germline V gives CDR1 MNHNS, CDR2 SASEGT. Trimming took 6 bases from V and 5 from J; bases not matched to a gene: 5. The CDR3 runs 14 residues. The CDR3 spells CASRSSGRIDTQYF. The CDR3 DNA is TGTGCCAGCAGGTCTAGCGGGAGAATAGATACGCAGTATTTT.

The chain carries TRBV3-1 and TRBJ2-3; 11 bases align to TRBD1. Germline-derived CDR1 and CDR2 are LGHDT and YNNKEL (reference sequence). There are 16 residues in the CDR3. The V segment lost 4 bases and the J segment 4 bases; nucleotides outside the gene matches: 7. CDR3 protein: CASSLGTGGAPDTQYF. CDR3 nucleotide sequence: TGTGCCAGCAGCCTGGGGACAGGGGGGGCCCCAGATACGCAGTATTTT.

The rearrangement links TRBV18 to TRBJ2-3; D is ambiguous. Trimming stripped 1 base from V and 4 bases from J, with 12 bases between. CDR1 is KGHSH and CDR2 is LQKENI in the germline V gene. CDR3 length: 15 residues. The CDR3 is CASSPRVRSADTQYF. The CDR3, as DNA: TGTGCCAGCTCACCACGGGTGCGGTCGGCAGATACGCAGTATTTT.

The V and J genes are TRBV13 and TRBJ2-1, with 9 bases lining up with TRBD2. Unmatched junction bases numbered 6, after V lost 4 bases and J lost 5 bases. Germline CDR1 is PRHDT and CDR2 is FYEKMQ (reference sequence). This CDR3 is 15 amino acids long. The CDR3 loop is CASSSSGTLNNEQFF. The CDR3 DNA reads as TGTGCCAGCAGCTCTAGCGGGACCCTTAACAATGAGCAGTTCTTC.

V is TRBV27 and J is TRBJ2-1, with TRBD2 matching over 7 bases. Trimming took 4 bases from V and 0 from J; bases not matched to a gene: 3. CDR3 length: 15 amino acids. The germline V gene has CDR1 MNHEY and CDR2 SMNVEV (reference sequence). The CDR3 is CASSYLADSYNEQFF. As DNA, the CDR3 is TGTGCCAGCAGTTATCTAGCGGACTCCTACAATGAGCAGTTCTTC.

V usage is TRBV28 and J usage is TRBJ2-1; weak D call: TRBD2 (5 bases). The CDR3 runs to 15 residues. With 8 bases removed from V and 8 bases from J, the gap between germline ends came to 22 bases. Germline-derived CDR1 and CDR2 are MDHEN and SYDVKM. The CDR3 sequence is CASVGSLLSGDEQFF. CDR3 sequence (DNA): TGTGCCAGCGTGGGGAGCCTCCTAAGCGGCGATGAGCAGTTCTTC.

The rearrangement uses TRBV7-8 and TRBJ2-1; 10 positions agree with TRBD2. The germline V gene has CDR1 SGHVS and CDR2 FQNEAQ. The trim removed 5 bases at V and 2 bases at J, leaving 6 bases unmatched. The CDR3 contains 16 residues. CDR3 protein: CASSILLAGAYNEQFF. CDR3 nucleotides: TGTGCCAGCAGCATACTTCTAGCGGGAGCCTACAATGAGCAGTTCTTC.

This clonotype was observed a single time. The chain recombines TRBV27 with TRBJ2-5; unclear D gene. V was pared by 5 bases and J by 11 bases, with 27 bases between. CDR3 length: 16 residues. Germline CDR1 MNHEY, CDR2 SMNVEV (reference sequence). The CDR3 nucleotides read TGTGCCAGCAGTCCGTTTTACGGAGACTCCTACAATGAGCAGTACTTC. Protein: CASSPFYGDSYNEQYF.

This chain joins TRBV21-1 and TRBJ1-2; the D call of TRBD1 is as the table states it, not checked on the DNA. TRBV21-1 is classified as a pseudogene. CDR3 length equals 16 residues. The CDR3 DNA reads TGTGCCAGCAGCAAAGAGTATAGGGGGCCTAACTATGGCTACACCTTC. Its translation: CASSKEYRGPNYGYTF.